A single sample gave rise to the 17 T cell receptor beta chains below, sequenced in a study of blood T cell repertoires in COVID-19. Clones were read by immunoSEQ multiplex PCR, and TCRdb kept only the in-frame ones, dropping some. This table holds about 220,000 clones, roughly nine tenths found once. Sequenced material: PBMCs or T cells enriched from blood (not recorded which). Source of these receptors: a woman younger than 30 in a cohort exposed to, infected with or recovered from COVID-19 (not recorded which).

The J gene is TRBJ1-5, the V gene TRBV28; tentative D call: TRBD1 (5 bases). Germline CDR1 MDHEN, CDR2 SYDVKM. V dropped 6 bases and J dropped 0 bases, with 18 bases sitting between them. CDR3 length: 17 residues. The CDR3 DNA is TGTGCCAGCAGAACGGGGGTCGGTGGGGTTAGCAATCAGCCCCAGCATTTT. It yields the protein CASRTGVGGVSNQPQHF. Full variable domain (missing parts from reference TRBV28 and TRBJ1-5): DVKVTQSSRYLVKRTGEKVFLECVQDMDHENMFWYRQDPGLGLRLIYFSYDVKMKEKGDIPEGYSVSREKKERFSLILESASTNQTSMYLCASRTGVGGVSNQPQHFGDGTRLSIL.

The chain carries TRBV6-1 and TRBJ1-5; no reliable D call. There are 15 residues in the CDR3. CDR1 and CDR2 (germline): MNHNS, SASEGT. The V gene lost 2 bases and the J gene lost 3 bases, with 11 bases spanning the gap. The CDR3 sequence: CASSEFPGVNQPQHF. The CDR3 DNA sequence: TGTGCCAGCAGTGAATTTCCAGGTGTCAATCAGCCCCAGCATTTT.

This chain uses TRBV6-5 with TRBJ1-1; D not resolved. Germline lookup yields CDR1 MNHEY and CDR2 SVGAGI. The V end was cut by 2 bases, the J end by 0 bases, with 7 bases between. The CDR3 spans 14 residues. The CDR3: CASSYEPMNTEAFF. The CDR3, as DNA: TGTGCCAGCAGTTACGAGCCCATGAACACTGAAGCTTTCTTT.

This chain connects TRBV11-2 to TRBJ1-4; no firm D call. This CDR3 is built from 17 residues. The germline gives CDR1 SGHAT, CDR2 FQNNGV. V lost 1 base to trimming and J lost 3 bases, with 15 bases between them. The chain's CDR3 is CASSLVGGRYANEKLFF. Here the CDR3 DNA reads TGTGCCAGCAGCTTAGTGGGAGGACGGTACGCTAATGAAAAACTGTTTTTT.

J is TRBJ2-2 and V is TRBV6-5; D is perhaps TRBD1 (5 bases). Per the germline V gene, CDR1 is MNHEY and CDR2 is SVGAGI. V lost 1 base and J lost 4, with 10 bases in between. CDR3 size: 15 residues. The CDR3 is CASSYFGHFTGELFF. The CDR3 DNA reads as TGTGCCAGCAGTTACTTTGGACACTTCACCGGGGAGCTGTTTTTT.

This chain links TRBV19 with TRBJ1-2; D unclear. Germline assignment: CDR1 LNHDA and CDR2 SQIVND (reference sequence). The CDR3 has 13 amino acids. Trimming stripped 4 bases from V and 1 base from J, with 7 bases between. For the CDR3, the DNA is TGTGCCAGTAGTACACAAAGTAACTATGGCTACACCTTC. Translating it yields CASSTQSNYGYTF.

The chain joins TRBV25-1 to TRBJ1-1; 7 bases match TRBD1. The CDR3 contains 16 residues. The germline gives CDR1 MGHDK, CDR2 SYGVNS. V lost 4 bases, J lost 0 bases, and 8 bases stayed unmatched. The CDR3 nucleotides read TGTGCCAGCAGTGCCTCCTCGGGACAGATGAACACTGAAGCTTTCTTT. It encodes CASSASSGQMNTEAFF.

In this sample, this clone turned up a few times. The chain couples TRBV7-2 to TRBJ2-5; TRBD2 is a possible D gene (5 bases). Trimming removed 5 bases at V and 2 bases at J, with 12 bases between. Germline V gene data show CDR1 as SGHTA and CDR2 as FQGNSA. This CDR3 is built from 14 residues. The CDR3 DNA sequence: TGTGCCAGCAGCCTACGGACTGGACAAGAGACCCAGTACTTC. Translation gives CASSLRTGQETQYF. Using reference TRBV7-2 and TRBJ2-5 for the parts outside the CDR3, the full variable domain is GAGVSQSPSNKVTEKGKDVELRCDPISGHTALYWYRQSLGQGLEFLIYFQGNSAPDKSGLPSDRFSAERTGGSVSTLTIQRTQQEDSAVYLCASSLRTGQETQYFGPGTRLLVL.

This clone was counted once. The chain recombines TRBV15 with TRBJ1-5; D unresolved. CDR1 and CDR2 from the germline V gene are LNHNV and YYDKDF (reference sequence). The CDR3 sequence is 14 residues long. Trimming took off 1 base at V and 5 bases at J, with 9 bases between the two ends. CDR3 in amino acids: CATSRGQVDQPQHF. The DNA of the CDR3 is TGTGCCACCAGCAGAGGACAAGTAGATCAGCCCCAGCATTTT.

V usage is TRBV4-2 and J usage is TRBJ2-3; TRBD2 agrees at 7 bases. V was clipped by 0 bases and J by 0 bases; unmatched bases: 9. The CDR3 extends over 18 amino acids. The germline gives CDR1 LGHNA, CDR2 YNFKEQ. The CDR3 sequence: CASSQDSASGLSTDTQYF. The CDR3 DNA reads as TGTGCCAGCAGCCAAGATTCAGCTAGCGGCCTTAGCACAGATACGCAGTATTTT.

The gene calls are TRBV6-5 and TRBJ1-1; 9 bases match TRBD1. Germline CDR1 MNHEY, CDR2 SVGAGI. The CDR3 covers 13 residues. With V trimmed by 6 bases and J by 7 bases, 6 bases remained unmatched. The CDR3 nucleotides read TGTGCCAGCAGCGACAGGGGGGTCGATGAAGCTTTCTTT. Encoded protein: CASSDRGVDEAFF.

The genes are TRBV10-3 and TRBJ1-2; D may be TRBD1 (5 bases). CDR1 ENHRY and CDR2 SYGVKD come from the germline V gene. The CDR3 has 14 residues. Trimming removed 4 bases from V and 4 bases from J, with 13 bases in between. This CDR3 reads CAISAPGGGYGYTF. The CDR3 DNA sequence: TGTGCCATCAGTGCACCGGGGGGGGGCTATGGCTACACCTTC.

The chain has TRBV7-2 and TRBJ1-2; TRBD1 might be the D (6 bases). The germline V gene encodes CDR1 SGHTA and CDR2 FQGNSA. This CDR3 contains 13 residues. The V end lost 5 bases, the J end lost 4 bases, and 11 bases lay between the germline ends. The CDR3 is CASSHRERYGYTF. In DNA form, the CDR3 reads TGTGCCAGCAGCCACAGGGAGCGCTATGGCTACACCTTC. Supplemented by reference TRBV7-2 and TRBJ1-2, the full variable domain reads GAGVSQSPSNKVTEKGKDVELRCDPISGHTALYWYRQSLGQGLEFLIYFQGNSAPDKSGLPSDRFSAERTGGSVSTLTIQRTQQEDSAVYLCASSHRERYGYTFGSGTRLTVV.

This chain connects TRBV28 to TRBJ2-7, with D possibly matching TRBD2 (6 bases). The germline V and J ends were trimmed by 0 bases and 3 bases, with 15 bases remaining between them. In germline, CDR1 is MDHEN, CDR2 SYDVKM. This CDR3 is built from 16 residues. Here the CDR3 reads CASSLWVRGGGYEQYF. CDR3 bases: TGTGCCAGCAGTTTATGGGTGAGGGGAGGAGGCTACGAGCAGTACTTC.

This clone was counted once. This chain joins TRBV5-1 and TRBJ1-1; a possible D gene is TRBD1 (6 bases). V was pared by 5 bases and J by 3 bases, with 11 bases between. The CDR3 length is 13 residues. Germline assignment: CDR1 SGHRS and CDR2 YFSETQ. This CDR3 reads CASRLQGDTEAFF. The CDR3 DNA follows: TGCGCCAGCAGATTACAGGGAGACACTGAAGCTTTCTTT.

V is TRBV5-1 and J is TRBJ2-7; a weak D match, TRBD2 (5 bases). V lost 0 bases, J lost 11 bases, and 9 bases lay in between. Germline lookup yields CDR1 SGHRS and CDR2 YFSETQ. The CDR3 loop spans 11 amino acids. The chain's CDR3 is CASSLDEEEYF. The CDR3 nucleotides are TGCGCCAGCAGCTTGGACGAGGAGGAGTACTTC.

The V and J genes are TRBV29-1 and TRBJ2-5; 9 nucleotides match TRBD2. V lost 4 bases and J lost 5; bases outside the gene matches: 8. This CDR3 spans 14 amino acids. Per the germline V gene, CDR1 is SQVTM and CDR2 is ANQGSEA. In DNA, the CDR3 is TGCAGCGTTGGACATAGCGGGAGCGGGGAGACCCAGTACTTC. Translated, it gives CSVGHSGSGETQYF.